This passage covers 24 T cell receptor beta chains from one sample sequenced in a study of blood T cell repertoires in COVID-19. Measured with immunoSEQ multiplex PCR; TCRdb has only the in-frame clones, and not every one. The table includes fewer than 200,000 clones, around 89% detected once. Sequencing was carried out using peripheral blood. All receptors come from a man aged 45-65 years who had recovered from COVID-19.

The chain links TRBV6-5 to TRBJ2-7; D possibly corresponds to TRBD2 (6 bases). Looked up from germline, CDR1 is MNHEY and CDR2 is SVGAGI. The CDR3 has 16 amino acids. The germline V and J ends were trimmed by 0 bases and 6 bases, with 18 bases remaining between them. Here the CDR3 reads CASSYSRRVGAREQYF. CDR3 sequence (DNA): TGTGCCAGCAGTTACTCGAGGAGGGTTGGGGCTCGCGAGCAGTACTTC.

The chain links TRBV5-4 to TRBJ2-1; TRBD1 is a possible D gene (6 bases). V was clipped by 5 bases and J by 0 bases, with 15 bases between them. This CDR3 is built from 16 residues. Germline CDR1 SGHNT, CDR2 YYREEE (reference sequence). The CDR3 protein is CASRRRDKSSYNEQFF. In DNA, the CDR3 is TGTGCCAGCAGGCGTCGGGACAAAAGCTCCTACAATGAGCAGTTCTTC.

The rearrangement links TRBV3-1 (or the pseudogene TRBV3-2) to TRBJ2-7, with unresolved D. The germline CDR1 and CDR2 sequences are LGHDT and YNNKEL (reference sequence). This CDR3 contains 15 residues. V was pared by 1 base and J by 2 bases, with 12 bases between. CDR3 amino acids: CASSQVTVPPYEQYF. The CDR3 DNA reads TGTGCCAGCAGCCAAGTAACGGTTCCTCCCTACGAGCAGTACTTC.

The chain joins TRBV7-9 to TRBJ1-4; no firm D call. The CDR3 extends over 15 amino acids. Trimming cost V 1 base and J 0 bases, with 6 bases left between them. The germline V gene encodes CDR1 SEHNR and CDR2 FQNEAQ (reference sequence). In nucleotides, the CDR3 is TGTGCCAGCAGCTTAGAGGGAGCAACTAATGAAAAACTGTTTTTT. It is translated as CASSLEGATNEKLFF.

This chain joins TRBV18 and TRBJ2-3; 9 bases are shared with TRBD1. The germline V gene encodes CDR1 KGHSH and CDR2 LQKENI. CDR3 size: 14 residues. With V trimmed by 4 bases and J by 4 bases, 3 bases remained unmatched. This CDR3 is CASSLGQGSDTQYF. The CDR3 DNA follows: TGTGCCAGCTCACTGGGACAGGGCTCAGATACGCAGTATTTT.

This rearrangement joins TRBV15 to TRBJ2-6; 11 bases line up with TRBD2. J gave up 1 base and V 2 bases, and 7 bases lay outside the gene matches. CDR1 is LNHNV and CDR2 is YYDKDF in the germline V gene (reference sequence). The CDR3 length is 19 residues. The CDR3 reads CATSRLSLAGVSGANVLTF. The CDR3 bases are TGTGCCACCAGCAGACTCTCACTAGCGGGAGTATCTGGGGCCAACGTCCTGACTTTC.

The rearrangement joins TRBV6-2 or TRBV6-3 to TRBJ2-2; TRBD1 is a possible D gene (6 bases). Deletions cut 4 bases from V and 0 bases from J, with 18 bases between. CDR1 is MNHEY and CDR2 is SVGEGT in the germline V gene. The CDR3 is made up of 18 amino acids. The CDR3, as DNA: TGTGCCAGCAGTTCCCCGCCTTGGACAGTCGCGAACACCGGGGAGCTGTTTTTT. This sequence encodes CASSSPPWTVANTGELFF.

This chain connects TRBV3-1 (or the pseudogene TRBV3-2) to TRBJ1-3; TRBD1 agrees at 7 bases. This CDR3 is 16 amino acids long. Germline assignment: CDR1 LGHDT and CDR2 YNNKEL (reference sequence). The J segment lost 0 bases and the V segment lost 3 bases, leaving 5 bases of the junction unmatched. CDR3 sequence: CASSQGDSDSGNTIYF. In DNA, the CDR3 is TGTGCCAGCAGCCAGGGGGACAGCGACTCTGGAAACACCATATATTTT.

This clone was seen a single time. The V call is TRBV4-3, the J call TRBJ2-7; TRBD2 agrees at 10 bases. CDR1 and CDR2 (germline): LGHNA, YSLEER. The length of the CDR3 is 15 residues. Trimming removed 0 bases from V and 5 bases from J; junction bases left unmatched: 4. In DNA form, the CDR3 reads TGCGCCAGCAGCCAAGAAGCGGGGGGGCTAGACGAGCAGTACTTC. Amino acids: CASSQEAGGLDEQYF.

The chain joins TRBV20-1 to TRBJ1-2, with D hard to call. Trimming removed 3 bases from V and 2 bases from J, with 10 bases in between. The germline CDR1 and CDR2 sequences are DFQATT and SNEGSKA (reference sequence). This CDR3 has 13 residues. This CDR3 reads CSASSPVNYGYTF. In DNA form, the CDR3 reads TGCAGTGCTAGTTCCCCGGTAAACTATGGCTACACCTTC.

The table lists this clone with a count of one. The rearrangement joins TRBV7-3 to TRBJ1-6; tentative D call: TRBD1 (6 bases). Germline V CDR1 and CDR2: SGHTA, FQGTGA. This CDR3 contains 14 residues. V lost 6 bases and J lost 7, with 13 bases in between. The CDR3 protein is CASRPGHQNSPLHF. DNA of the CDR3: TGTGCCAGCAGACCGGGACATCAAAATTCACCCCTCCACTTT.

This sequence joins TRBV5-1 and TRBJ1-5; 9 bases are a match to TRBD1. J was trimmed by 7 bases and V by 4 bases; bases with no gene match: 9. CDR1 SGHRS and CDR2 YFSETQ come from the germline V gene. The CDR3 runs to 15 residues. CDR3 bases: TGCGCCAGCAGCAGAACCGGGACAGGGAACCAGCCCCAGCATTTT. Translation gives CASSRTGTGNQPQHF.

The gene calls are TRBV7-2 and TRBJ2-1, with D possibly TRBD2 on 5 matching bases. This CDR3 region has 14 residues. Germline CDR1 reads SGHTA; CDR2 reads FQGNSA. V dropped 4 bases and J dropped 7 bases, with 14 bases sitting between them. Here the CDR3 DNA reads TGTGCCAGCAGCTCCCCGGGGTCTGGAAATGAGCAGTTCTTC. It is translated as CASSSPGSGNEQFF.

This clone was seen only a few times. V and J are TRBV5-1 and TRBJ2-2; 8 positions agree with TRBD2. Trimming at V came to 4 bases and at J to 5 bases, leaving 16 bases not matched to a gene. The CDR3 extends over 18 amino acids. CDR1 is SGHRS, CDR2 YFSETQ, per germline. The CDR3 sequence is CASSPRLLAGGWTGELFF. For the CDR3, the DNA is TGCGCCAGCAGCCCGCGTTTGTTGGCGGGGGGATGGACCGGGGAGCTGTTTTTT.

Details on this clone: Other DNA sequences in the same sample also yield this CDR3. This CDR3 reads CASSPGQLNTEAFF. DNA of the CDR3: TGCGCCAGCAGCCCAGGACAGCTGAACACTGAAGCTTTCTTT. V is TRBV4-1 and J is TRBJ1-1, with D perhaps matching TRBD1 (6 bases). Germline V gives CDR1 MGHRA, CDR2 YSYEKL. V shed 4 bases and J shed 0 bases, with 9 bases lying between them. The CDR3 covers 14 residues.

This CDR3 is CASSMLQGGTDTQYF. Here the CDR3 DNA reads TGTGCCAGTAGTATGTTACAGGGGGGAACAGATACGCAGTATTTT. The chain uses TRBV19 and TRBJ2-3, with TRBD1 identical over 8 bases. Germline CDR1 and CDR2: LNHDA and SQIVND (reference sequence). CDR3 length: 15 residues. The V and J ends lost 3 bases and 3 bases, in that order; junction bases with no gene match: 5.

The CDR3 loop reads CASSSGRQTYNEQFF. CDR3 nucleotides: TGTGCCAGTTCTAGCGGGAGGCAGACCTACAATGAGCAGTTCTTC. The rearrangement joins TRBV19 to TRBJ2-1; TRBD2 matches 11 bases. The V gene's germline CDR1 is LNHDA and CDR2 SQIVND (reference sequence). The CDR3 spans 15 residues. V gave up 8 bases and J gave up 2 bases; unmatched junction bases: 5.

For the CDR3, the DNA is TGTGCCAGCAGCTGCGACAGGGTCAACGATGGCTACACCTTC. As protein: CASSCDRVNDGYTF. The rearrangement uses TRBV21-1 and TRBJ1-2; TRBD1 was called by the table and not checked on the DNA. TRBV21-1 has pseudogene status. The CDR3 sequence is 14 residues long.

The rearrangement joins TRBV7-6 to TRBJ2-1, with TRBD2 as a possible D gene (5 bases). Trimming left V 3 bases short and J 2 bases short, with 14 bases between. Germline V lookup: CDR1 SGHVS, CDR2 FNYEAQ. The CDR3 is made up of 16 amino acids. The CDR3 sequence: CASSLDTSTTYNEQFF. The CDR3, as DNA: TGTGCCAGCAGCTTGGATACTAGTACCACCTACAATGAGCAGTTCTTC.

The CDR3 sequence: CASSLDYNVGGELFF. For the CDR3, the DNA is TGTGCCAGCAGCTTAGACTACAACGTCGGCGGGGAGCTGTTTTTT. This chain links TRBV7-6 with TRBJ2-2; D unresolved. V dropped 1 base and J dropped 7 bases, with 13 bases sitting between them. This CDR3 region has 15 residues. CDR1 and CDR2 from the germline V gene are SGHVS and FNYEAQ.

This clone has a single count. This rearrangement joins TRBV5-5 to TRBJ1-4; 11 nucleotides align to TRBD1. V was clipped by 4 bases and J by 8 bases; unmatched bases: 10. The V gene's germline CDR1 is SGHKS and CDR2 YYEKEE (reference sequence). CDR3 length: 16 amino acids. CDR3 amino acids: CASSPTTGTGGEKLFF. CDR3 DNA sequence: TGTGCCAGCAGCCCAACCACCGGGACAGGGGGGGAAAAACTGTTTTTT.

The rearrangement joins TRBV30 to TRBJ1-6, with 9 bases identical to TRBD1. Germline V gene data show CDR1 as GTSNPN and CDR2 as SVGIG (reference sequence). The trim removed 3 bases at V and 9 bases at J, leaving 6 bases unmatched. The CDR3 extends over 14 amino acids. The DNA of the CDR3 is TGTGCCTGGAGGCTACAGGGGGCTGGTTCACCCCTCCACTTT. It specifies CAWRLQGAGSPLHF.

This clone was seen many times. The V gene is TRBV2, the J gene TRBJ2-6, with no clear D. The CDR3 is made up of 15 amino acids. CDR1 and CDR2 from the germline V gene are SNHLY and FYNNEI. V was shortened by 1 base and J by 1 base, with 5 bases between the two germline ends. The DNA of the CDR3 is TGTGCCAGCAGTGAAGGAGTATCTGGGGCCAACGTCCTGACTTTC. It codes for CASSEGVSGANVLTF.

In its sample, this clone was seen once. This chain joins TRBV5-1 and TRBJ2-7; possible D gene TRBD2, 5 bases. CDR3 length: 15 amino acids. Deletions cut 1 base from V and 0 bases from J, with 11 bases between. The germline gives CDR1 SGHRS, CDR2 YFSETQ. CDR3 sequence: CASSLYRRSSYEQYF. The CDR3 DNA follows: TGCGCCAGCAGCTTGTACCGGAGGAGCTCCTACGAGCAGTACTTC.